The rows below give T cell receptor beta chains drawn from one sample of a study of PD-L1 blockade in urothelial cancer. Measured with immunoSEQ multiplex PCR; TCRdb has only the in-frame clones, and not every one. The sample records more than 20,000 clones, around 88% being singletons. Source: PBMCs, taken around atezolizumab (anti-PD-L1) treatment. These receptors originate from a man aged 45-60 years with urothelial cancer. CDR3s include the opening cysteine and the closing phenylalanine or tryptophan. A D gene is named only where the DNA matches it firmly. Some rows mark clone size as missing; the rest say once, few, many or name a class of expanded clone.

TRBV6-5,NA,TRBJ1-4,NA,TGTGCCAGCAGTTACGGGTCAGGGTTTAATGAAAAACTGTTTTTT,CASSYGSGFNEKLFF
TRBV7-9,NA,TRBJ2-5,NA,TGTGCCAGCAGTATTCTGTACCAAGAGACCCAGTACTTC,CASSILYQETQYF
TRBV2,NA,TRBJ1-5,NA,TGTGCCAGCAGAAATACAGGGCATAGCAATCAGCCCCAGCATTTT,CASRNTGHSNQPQHF
TRBV7-3,NA,TRBJ1-1,NA,TGTGCCAGCAGCTTAACTCCTCTCTCTGAAGCTTTCTTT,CASSLTPLSEAFF
TRBV5-1,NA,TRBJ1-2,NA,TGCGCCAGCAGCTTGGACACAGGTTTTAGGGATCACACCTTC,CASSLDTGFRDHTF
TRBV5-6,NA,TRBJ1-1,NA,TGTGCCAGCAGCTTGGATGGGCTAGGGGAGAACACTGAAGCTTTCTTT,CASSLDGLGENTEAFF
TRBV10-3,NA,TRBJ1-5,NA,TGTGCCATCAGTGAGTGGGGGGGAAATAATCAGCCCCAGCATTTT,CAISEWGGNNQPQHF
TRBV19,NA,TRBJ1-4,TRBD1,TGTGCCACCACCGGACAGGGTGTAACCTTTGGGACTGAAAAACTGTTTTTT,CATTGQGVTFGTEKLFF
TRBV15,NA,TRBJ2-2,TRBD2,TGTGCCACCAGCCCAGCGGGAGGAGCCGGGGAGCTGTTTTTT,CATSPAGGAGELFF
TRBV28,NA,TRBJ2-7,NA,TGTGCCAGCAGTTGGACAGAAAGCTCCTACGAGCAGTACTTC,CASSWTESSYEQYF
TRBV2,once,TRBJ2-2,NA,TGTGCCAGCCGTTCCGGGACACCGAACACCGGGGAGCTGTTTTTT,CASRSGTPNTGELFF
TRBV7-8,NA,TRBJ2-7,NA,TGTGCCAGCAGCTTAGTCCTTGGACAATCCTACGAGCAGTACTTC,CASSLVLGQSYEQYF
TRBV7-9,once,TRBJ2-7,NA,TGTGCCAGCAGCTCCGGGACAAGTACCTACGAGCAGTACTTC,CASSSGTSTYEQYF
TRBV18,NA,TRBJ2-1,NA,TGTGCCAGCTCACTCTCCAGGGGAGGGGAAAGCGGTGAGCAGTTCTTC,CASSLSRGGESGEQFF
TRBV5-1,NA,TRBJ2-7,NA,TGCGCCAGCAGCTCACGACTAGGCAGCTACGAGCAGTACTTC,CASSSRLGSYEQYF